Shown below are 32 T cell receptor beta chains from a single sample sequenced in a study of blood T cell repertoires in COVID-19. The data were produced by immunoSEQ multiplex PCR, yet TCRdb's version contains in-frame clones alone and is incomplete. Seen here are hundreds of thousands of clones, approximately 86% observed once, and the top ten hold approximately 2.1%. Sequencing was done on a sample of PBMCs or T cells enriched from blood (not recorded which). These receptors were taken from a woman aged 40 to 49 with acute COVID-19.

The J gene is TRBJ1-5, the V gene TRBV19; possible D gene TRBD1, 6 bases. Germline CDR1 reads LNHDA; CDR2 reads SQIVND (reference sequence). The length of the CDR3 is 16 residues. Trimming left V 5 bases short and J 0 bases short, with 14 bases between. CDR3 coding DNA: TGTGCCAGTAGTCCCAGGGGAGATTATAGCAATCAGCCCCAGCATTTT. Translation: CASSPRGDYSNQPQHF.

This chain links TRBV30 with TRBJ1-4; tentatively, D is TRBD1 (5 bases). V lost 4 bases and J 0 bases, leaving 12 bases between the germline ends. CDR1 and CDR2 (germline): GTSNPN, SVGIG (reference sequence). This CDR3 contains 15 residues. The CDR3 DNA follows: TGTGCCTGGAATCAGGGCCTTGCAACTAATGAAAAACTGTTTTTT. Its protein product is CAWNQGLATNEKLFF.

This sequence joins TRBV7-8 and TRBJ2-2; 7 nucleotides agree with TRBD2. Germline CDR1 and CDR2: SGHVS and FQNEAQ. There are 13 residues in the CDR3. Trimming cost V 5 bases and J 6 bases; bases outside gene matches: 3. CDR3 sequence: CASSLGGAGELFF. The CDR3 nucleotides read TGTGCCAGCAGCCTGGGGGGGGCCGGGGAGCTGTTTTTT.

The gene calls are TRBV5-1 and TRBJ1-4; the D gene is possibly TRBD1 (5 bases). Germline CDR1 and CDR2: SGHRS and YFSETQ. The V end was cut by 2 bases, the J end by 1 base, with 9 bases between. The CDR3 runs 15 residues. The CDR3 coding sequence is TGCGCCAGCAGCTTCTTGGGGCTAACTAATGAAAAACTGTTTTTT. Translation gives CASSFLGLTNEKLFF.

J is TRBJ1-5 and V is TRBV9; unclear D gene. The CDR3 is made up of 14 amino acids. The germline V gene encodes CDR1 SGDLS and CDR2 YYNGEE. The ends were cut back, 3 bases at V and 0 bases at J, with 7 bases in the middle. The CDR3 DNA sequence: TGTGCCAGCAGCGACGGGGATAGCAATCAGCCCCAGCATTTT. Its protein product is CASSDGDSNQPQHF.

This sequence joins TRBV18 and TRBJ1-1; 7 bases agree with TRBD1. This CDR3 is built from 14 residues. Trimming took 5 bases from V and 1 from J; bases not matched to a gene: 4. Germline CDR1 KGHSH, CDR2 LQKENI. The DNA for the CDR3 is TGTGCCAGCTCATGGACAGGAGAGAACACTGAAGCTTTCTTT. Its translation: CASSWTGENTEAFF.

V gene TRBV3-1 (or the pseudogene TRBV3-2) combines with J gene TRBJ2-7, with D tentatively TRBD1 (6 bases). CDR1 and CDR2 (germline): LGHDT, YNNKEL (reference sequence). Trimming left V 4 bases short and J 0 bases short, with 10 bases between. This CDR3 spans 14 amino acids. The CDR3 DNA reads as TGTGCCAGCAGCCCTGGACAGACCTCCTACGAGCAGTACTTC. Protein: CASSPGQTSYEQYF.

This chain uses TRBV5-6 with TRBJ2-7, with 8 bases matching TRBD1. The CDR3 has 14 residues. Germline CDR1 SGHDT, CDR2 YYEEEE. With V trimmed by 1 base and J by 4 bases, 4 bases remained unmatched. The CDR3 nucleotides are TGTGCCAGCAGCTTGTCAGGGGGCAATTACGAGCAGTACTTC. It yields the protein CASSLSGGNYEQYF.

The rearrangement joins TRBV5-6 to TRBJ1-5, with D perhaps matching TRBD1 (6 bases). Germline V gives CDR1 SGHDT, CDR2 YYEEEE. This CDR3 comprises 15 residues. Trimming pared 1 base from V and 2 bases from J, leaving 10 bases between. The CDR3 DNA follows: TGTGCCAGCAGCTTGACAGGGACCCGCAATCAGCCCCAGCATTTT. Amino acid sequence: CASSLTGTRNQPQHF. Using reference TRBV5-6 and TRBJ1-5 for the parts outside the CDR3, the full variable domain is DAGVTQSPTHLIKTRGQQVTLRCSPKSGHDTVSWYQQALGQGPQFIFQYYEEEERQRGNFPDRFSGHQFPNYSSELNVNALLLGDSALYLCASSLTGTRNQPQHFGDGTRLSIL.

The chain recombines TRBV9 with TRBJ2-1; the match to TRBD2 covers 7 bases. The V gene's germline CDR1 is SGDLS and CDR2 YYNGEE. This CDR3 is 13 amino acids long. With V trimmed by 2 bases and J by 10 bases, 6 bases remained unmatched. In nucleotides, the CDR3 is TGTGCCAGCAGCGTGGCGGGGGAAGGCGAGCAGTTCTTC. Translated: CASSVAGEGEQFF.

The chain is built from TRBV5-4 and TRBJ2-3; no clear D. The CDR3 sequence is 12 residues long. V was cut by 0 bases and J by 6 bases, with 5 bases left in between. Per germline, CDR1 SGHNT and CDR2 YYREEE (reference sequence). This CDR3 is CASSLGRDTQYF. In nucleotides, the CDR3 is TGTGCCAGCAGCTTGGGCCGGGATACGCAGTATTTT.

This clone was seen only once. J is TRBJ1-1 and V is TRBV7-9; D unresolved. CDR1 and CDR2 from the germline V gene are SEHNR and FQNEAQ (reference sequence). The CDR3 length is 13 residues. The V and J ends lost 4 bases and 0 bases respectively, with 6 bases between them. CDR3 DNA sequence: TGTGCCAGCAGCTCTCGGTTGAACACTGAAGCTTTCTTT. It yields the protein CASSSRLNTEAFF.

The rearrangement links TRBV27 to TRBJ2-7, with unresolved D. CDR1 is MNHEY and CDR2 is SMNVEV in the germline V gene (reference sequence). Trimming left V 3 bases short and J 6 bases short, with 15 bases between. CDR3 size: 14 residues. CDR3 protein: CASSFYSSRPEQYF. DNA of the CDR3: TGTGCCAGCAGTTTTTATTCCTCGAGGCCCGAGCAGTACTTC.

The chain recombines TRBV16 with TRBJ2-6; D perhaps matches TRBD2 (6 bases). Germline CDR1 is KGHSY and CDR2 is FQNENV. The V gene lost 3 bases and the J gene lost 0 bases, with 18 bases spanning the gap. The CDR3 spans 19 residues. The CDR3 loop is CASSQLRRGSRSGANVLTF. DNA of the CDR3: TGTGCCAGCAGCCAGCTGCGGCGGGGCTCCCGCTCTGGGGCCAACGTCCTGACTTTC. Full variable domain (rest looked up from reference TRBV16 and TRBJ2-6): GEEVAQTPKHLVRGEGQKAKLYCAPIKGHSYVFWYQQVLKNEFKFLISFQNENVFDETGMPKERFSAKCLPNSPCSLEIQATKLEDSAVYFCASSQLRRGSRSGANVLTFGAGSRLTVL.

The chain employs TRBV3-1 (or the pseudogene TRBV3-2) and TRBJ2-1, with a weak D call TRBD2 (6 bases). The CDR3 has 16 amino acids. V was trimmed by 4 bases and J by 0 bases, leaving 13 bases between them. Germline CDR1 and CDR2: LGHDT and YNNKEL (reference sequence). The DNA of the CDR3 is TGTGCCAGCAGCCCGCGGGACCCCAGCTCCTACAATGAGCAGTTCTTC. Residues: CASSPRDPSSYNEQFF.

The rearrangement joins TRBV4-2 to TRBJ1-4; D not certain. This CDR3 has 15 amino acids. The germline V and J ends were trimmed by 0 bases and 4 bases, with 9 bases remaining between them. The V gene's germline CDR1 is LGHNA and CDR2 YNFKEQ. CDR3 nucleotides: TGTGCCAGCAGCCAAGAGGAACAGCTTAATGAAAAACTGTTTTTT. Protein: CASSQEEQLNEKLFF.

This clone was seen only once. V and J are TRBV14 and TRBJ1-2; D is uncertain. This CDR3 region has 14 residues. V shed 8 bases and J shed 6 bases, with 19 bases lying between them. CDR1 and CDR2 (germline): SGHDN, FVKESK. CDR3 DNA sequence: TGTGCCAGCGGGAGAAGCGGGGAGCTGAATGGCTACACCTTC. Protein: CASGRSGELNGYTF.

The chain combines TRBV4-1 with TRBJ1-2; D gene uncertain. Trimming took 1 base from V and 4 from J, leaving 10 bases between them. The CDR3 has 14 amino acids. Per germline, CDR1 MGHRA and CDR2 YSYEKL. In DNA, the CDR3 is TGCGCCAGCAGCCAAGGCATAAGGAGCTATGGCTACACCTTC. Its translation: CASSQGIRSYGYTF.

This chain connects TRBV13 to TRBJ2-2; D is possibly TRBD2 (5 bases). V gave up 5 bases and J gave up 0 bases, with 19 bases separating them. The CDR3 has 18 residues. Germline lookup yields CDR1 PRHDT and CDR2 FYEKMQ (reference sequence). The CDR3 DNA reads TGTGCCAGCAGCCCCCCCATAGGACTGGGCGCGAACACCGGGGAGCTGTTTTTT. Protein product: CASSPPIGLGANTGELFF.

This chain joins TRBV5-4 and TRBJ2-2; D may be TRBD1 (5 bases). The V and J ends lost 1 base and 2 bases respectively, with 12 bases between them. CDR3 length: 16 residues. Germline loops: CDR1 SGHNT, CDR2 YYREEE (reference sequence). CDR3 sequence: CASSLSAWGNTGELFF. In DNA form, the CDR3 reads TGTGCCAGCAGCTTGTCTGCGTGGGGCAACACCGGGGAGCTGTTTTTT.

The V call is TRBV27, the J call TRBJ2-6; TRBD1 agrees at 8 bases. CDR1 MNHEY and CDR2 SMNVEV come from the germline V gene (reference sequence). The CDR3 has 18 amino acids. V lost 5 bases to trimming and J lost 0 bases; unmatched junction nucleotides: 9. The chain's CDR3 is CASSLLGTGRSGANVLTF. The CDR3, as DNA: TGTGCCAGCAGTCTGCTCGGGACAGGCCGCTCTGGGGCCAACGTCCTGACTTTC.

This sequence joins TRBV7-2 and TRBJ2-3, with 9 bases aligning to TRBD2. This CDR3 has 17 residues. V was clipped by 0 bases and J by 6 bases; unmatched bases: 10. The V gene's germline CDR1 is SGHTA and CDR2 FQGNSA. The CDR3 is CASSLAGLAFVSDTQYF. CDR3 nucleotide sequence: TGTGCCAGCAGCTTAGCGGGACTAGCATTCGTTTCGGATACGCAGTATTTT.

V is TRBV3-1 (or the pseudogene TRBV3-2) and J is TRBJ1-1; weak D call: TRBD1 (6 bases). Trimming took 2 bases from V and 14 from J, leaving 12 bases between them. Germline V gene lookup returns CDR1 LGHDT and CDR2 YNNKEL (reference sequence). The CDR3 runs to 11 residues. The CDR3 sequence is CASSQRRGTFF. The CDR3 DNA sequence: TGTGCCAGCAGCCAAAGAAGGGGGACCTTCTTT.

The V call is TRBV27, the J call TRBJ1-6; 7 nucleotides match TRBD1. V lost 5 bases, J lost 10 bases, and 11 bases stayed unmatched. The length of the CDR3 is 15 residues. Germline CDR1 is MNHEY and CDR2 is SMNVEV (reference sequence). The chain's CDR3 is CASSTNDRAGSPLHF. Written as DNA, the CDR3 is TGTGCCAGCAGTACGAATGACAGGGCGGGGTCACCCCTCCACTTT.

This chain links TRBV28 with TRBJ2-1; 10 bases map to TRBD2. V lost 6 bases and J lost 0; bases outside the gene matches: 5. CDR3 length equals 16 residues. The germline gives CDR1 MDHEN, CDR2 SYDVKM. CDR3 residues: CASRRSGGSSYNEQFF. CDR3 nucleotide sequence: TGTGCCAGCAGACGTAGCGGGGGGAGCTCCTACAATGAGCAGTTCTTC. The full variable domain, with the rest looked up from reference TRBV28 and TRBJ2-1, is DVKVTQSSRYLVKRTGEKVFLECVQDMDHENMFWYRQDPGLGLRLIYFSYDVKMKEKGDIPEGYSVSREKKERFSLILESASTNQTSMYLCASRRSGGSSYNEQFFGPGTRLTVL.

The CDR3 DNA sequence: TGTGCCAGTAGCCATAGCGGGGGTCGCCTATACAATGAGCAGTTCTTC. Translated, it gives CASSHSGGRLYNEQFF. The chain uses TRBV19 and TRBJ2-1; 9 bases line up with TRBD2. Germline V CDR1 and CDR2: LNHDA, SQIVND (reference sequence). The CDR3 is 16 amino acids. J gave up 4 bases and V 6 bases, and 10 bases lay outside the gene matches.

CDR3 in amino acids: CASLRAGEEDTQYF. Written as DNA, the CDR3 is TGTGCCAGTCTCCGAGCGGGGGAGGAAGATACGCAGTATTTT. The chain joins TRBV6-5 to TRBJ2-3, with 8 bases fitting TRBD2. The CDR3 covers 14 residues. J lost 5 bases, V lost 9 bases, and 10 bases had no gene match. Germline loops: CDR1 MNHEY, CDR2 SVGAGI.

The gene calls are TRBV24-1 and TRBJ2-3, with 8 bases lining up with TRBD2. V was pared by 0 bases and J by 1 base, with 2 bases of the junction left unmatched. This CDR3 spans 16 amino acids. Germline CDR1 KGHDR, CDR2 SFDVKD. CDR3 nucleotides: TGTGCCACCAGTGATTTGGGGCGGGGGGGCACAGATACGCAGTATTTT. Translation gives CATSDLGRGGTDTQYF.

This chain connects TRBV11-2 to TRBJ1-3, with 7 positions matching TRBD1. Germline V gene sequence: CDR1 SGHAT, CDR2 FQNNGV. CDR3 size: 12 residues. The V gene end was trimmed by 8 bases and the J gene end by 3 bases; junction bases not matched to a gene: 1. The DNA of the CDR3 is TGTGCCAGCGGACAGGATGGAAACACCATATATTTT. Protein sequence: CASGQDGNTIYF. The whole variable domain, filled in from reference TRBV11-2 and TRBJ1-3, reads EAGVAQSPRYKIIEKRQSVAFWCNPISGHATLYWYQQILGQGPKLLIQFQNNGVVDDSQLPKDRFSAERLKGVDSTLKIQPAKLEDSAVYLCASGQDGNTIYFGEGSWLTVV.

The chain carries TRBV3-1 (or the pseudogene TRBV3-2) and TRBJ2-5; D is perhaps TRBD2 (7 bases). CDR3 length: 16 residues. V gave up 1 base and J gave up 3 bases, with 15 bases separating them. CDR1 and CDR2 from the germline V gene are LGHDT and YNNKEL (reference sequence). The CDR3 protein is CASSQGGGGFEETQYF. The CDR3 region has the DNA TGTGCCAGCAGCCAAGGGGGCGGGGGCTTTGAAGAGACCCAGTACTTC.

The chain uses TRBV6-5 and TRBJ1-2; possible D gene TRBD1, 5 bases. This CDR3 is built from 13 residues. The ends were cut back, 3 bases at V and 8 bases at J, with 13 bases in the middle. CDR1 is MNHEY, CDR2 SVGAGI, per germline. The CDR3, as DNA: TGTGCCAGCAGTTATGGGGGGTCGGTAGGCTACACCTTC. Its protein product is CASSYGGSVGYTF.

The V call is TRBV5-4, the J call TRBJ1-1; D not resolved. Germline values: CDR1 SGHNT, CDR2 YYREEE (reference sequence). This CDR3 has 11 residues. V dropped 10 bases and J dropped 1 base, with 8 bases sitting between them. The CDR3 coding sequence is TGTGCCGCCCACAGGAACACTGAAGCTTTCTTT. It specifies CAAHRNTEAFF. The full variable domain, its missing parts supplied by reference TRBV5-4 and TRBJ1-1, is ETGVTQSPTHLIKTRGQQVTLRCSSQSGHNTVSWYQQALGQGPQFIFQYYREEENGRGNFPPRFSGLQFPNYSSELNVNALELDDSALYLCAAHRNTEAFFGQGTRLTVV.